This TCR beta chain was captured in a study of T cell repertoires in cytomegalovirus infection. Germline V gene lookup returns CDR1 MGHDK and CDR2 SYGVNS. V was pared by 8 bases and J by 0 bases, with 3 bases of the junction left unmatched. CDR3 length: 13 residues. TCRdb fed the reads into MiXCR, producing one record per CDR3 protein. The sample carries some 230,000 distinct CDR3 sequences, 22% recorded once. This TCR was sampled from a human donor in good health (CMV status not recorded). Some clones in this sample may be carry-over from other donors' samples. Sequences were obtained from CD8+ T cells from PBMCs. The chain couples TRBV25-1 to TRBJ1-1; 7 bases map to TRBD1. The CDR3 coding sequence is TGTGCCAGCTGGGGACAGATGAACACTGAAGCTTTCTTT. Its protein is CASWGQMNTEAFF.